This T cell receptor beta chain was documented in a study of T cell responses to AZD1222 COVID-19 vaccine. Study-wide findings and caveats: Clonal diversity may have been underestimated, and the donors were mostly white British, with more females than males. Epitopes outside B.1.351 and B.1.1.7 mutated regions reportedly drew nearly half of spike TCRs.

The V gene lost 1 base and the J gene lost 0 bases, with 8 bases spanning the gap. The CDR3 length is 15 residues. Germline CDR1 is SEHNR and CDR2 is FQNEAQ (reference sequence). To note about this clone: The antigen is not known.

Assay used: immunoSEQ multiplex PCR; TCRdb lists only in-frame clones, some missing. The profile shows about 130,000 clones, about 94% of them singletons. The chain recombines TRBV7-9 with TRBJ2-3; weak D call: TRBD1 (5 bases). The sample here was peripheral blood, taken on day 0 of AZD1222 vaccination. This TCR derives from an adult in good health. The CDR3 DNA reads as TGTGCCAGCAGCTTAGAGGCAGGGAGCACAGATACGCAGTATTTT. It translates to CASSLEAGSTDTQYF.